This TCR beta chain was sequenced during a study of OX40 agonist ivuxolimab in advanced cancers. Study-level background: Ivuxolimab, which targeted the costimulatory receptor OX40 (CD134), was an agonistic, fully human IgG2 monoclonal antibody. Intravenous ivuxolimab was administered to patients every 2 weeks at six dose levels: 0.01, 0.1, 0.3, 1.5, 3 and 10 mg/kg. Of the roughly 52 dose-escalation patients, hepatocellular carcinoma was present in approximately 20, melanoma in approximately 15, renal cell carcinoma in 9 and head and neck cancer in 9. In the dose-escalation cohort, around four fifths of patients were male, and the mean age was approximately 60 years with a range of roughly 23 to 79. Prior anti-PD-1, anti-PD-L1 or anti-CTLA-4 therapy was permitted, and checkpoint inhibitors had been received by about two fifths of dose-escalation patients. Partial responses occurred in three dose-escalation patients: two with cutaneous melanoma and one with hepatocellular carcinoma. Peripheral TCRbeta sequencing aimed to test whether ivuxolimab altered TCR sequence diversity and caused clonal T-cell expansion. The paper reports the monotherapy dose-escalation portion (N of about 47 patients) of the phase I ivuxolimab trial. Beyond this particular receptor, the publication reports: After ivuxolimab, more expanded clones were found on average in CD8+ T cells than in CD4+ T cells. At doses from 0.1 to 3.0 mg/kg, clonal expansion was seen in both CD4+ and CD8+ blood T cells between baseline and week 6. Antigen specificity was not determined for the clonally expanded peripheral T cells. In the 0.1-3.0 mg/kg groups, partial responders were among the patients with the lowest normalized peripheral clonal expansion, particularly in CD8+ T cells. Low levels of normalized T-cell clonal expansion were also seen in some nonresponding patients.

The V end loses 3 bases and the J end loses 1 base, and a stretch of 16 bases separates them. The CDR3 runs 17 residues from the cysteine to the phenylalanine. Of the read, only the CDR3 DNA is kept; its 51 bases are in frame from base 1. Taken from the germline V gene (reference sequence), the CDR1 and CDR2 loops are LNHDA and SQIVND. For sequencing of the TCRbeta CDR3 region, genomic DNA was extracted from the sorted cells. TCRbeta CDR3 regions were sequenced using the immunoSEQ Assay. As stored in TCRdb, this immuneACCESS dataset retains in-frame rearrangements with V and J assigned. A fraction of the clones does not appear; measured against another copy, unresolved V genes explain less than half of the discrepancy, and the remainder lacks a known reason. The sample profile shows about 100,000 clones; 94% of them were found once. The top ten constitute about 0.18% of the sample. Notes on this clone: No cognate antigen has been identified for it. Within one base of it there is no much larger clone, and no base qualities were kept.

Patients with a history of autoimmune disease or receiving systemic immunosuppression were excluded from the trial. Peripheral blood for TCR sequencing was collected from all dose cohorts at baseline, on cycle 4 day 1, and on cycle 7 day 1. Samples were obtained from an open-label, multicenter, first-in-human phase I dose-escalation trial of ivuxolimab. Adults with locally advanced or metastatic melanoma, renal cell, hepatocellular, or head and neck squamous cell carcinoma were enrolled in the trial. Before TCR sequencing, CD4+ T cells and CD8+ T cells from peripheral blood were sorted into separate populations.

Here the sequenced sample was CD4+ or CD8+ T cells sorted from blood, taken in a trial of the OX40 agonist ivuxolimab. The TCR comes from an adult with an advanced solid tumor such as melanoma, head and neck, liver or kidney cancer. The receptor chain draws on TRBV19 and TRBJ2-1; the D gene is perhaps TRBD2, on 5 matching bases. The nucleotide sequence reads TGTGCCAGTAGTATCCCCGTAAGGCTAGCTTCCTACAATGAGCAGTTCTTC. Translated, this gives CASSIPVRLASYNEQFF. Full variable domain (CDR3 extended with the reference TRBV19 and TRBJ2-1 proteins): DGGITQSPKYLFRKEGQNVTLSCEQNLNHDAMYWYRQDPGQGLRLIYYSQIVNDFQKGDIAEGYSVSREKKESFPLTVTSAQKNPTAFYLCASSIPVRLASYNEQFFGPGTRLTVL.